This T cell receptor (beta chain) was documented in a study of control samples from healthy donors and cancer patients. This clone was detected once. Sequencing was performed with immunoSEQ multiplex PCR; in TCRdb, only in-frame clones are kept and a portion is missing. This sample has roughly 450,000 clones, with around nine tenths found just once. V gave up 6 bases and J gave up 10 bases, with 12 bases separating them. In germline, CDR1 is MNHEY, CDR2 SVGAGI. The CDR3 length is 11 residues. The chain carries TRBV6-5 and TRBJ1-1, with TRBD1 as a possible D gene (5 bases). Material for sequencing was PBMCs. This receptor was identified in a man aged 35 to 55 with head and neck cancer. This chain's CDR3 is CASSDGGGAFF. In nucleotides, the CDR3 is TGTGCCAGCAGCGACGGCGGGGGAGCTTTCTTT.